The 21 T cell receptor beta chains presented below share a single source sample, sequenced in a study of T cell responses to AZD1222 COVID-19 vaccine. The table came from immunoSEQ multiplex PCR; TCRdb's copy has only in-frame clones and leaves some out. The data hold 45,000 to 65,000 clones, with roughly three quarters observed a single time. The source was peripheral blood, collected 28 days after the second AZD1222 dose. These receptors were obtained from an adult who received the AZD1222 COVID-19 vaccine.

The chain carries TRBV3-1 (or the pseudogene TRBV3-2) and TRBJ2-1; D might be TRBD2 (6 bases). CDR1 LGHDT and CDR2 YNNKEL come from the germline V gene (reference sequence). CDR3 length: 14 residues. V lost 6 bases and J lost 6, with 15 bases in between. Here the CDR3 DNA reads TGTGCCAGCAGGCCTTATCGGGGGAGCAATGAGCAGTTCTTC. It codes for CASRPYRGSNEQFF.

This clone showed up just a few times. The CDR3 DNA sequence: TGCGCCAGCAGCCGGGGTGGGCAGTCCTACAATGAGCAGTTCTTC. Translating it yields CASSRGGQSYNEQFF. The rearrangement joins TRBV5-1 to TRBJ2-1; perhaps TRBD2 as D (5 bases). V was pared by 4 bases and J by 1 base, with 12 bases between. This CDR3 has 15 amino acids. CDR1 SGHRS and CDR2 YFSETQ come from the germline V gene. The complete variable domain, with remaining parts taken from reference TRBV5-1 and TRBJ2-1, reads KAGVTQTPRYLIKTRGQQVTLSCSPISGHRSVSWYQQTPGQGLQFLFEYFSETQRNKGNFPGRFSGRQFSNSRSEMNVSTLELGDSALYLCASSRGGQSYNEQFFGPGTRLTVL.

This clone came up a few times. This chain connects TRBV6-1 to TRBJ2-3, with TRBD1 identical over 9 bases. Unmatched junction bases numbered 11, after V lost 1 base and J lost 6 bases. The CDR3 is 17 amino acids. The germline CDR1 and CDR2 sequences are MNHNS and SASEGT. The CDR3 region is CASSEVSGQGSGDTQYF. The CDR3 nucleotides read TGTGCCAGCAGTGAAGTTTCTGGACAGGGGTCGGGGGATACGCAGTATTTT.

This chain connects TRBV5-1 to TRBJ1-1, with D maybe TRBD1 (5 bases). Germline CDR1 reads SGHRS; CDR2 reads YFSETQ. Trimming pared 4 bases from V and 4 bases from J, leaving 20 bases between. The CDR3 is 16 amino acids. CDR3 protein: CASSKGWASGGTEAFF. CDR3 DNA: TGCGCCAGCAGCAAAGGATGGGCGTCTGGGGGCACTGAAGCTTTCTTT.

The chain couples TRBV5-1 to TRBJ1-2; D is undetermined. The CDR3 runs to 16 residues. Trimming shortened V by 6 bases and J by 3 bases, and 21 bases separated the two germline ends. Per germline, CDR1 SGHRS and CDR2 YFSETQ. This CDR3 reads CASNRGSSTSDYGYTF. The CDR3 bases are TGCGCCAGCAATCGGGGAAGCTCCACCTCGGACTATGGCTACACCTTC.

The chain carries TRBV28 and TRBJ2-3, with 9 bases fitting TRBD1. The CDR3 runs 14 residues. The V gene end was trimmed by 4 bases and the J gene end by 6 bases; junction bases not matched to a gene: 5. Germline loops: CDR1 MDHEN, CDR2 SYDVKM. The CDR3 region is CASSSQGAEDTQYF. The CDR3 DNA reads TGTGCCAGCAGTTCACAGGGGGCGGAGGATACGCAGTATTTT.

The CDR3 loop reads CASSADFSGNTIYF. The CDR3 DNA reads TGTGCCAGCAGCGCGGACTTTTCTGGAAACACCATATATTTT. The chain carries TRBV6-5 and TRBJ1-3; D not resolved. V lost 6 bases, J lost 1 base, and 10 bases lay in between. CDR1 and CDR2 from the germline V gene are MNHEY and SVGAGI. CDR3 length: 14 amino acids.

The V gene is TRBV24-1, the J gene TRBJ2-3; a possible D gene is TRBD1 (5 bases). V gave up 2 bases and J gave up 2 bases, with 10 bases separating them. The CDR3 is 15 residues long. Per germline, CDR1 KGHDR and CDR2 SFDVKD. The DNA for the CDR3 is TGTGCCACCAGTGATTACACGGACAACACAGATACGCAGTATTTT. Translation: CATSDYTDNTDTQYF.

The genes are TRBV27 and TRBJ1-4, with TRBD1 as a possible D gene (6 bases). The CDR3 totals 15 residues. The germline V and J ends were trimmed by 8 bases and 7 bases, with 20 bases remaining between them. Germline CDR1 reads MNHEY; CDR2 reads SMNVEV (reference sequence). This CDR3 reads CASGRRWTVGEKLFF. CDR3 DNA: TGTGCCAGCGGCCGTCGGTGGACAGTTGGTGAAAAACTGTTTTTT.

The DNA of the CDR3 is TGTGCCAGTAGTATAGTTGCCGGGACCCGGTCCCAGCCCCAGCATTTT. Translated: CASSIVAGTRSQPQHF. The chain recombines TRBV19 with TRBJ1-5; possibly TRBD1 for D (5 bases). The germline V and J ends were trimmed by 1 base and 7 bases, with 17 bases remaining between them. Per germline, CDR1 LNHDA and CDR2 SQIVND (reference sequence). This CDR3 is built from 16 residues.

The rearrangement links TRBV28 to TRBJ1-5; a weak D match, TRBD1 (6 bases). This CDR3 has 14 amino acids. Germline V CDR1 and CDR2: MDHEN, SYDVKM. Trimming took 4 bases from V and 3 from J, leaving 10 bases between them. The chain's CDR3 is CASSWGQNNQPQHF. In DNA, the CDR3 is TGTGCCAGCAGTTGGGGGCAGAACAATCAGCCCCAGCATTTT.

CDR3 coding DNA: TGCGCCAGCAGCTTCTGGGCAGGGGGCTACGAGCAGTACGTC. This sequence encodes CASSFWAGGYEQYV. The V and J genes are TRBV5-1 and TRBJ2-7, with TRBD1 matching 7 bases. Trimming cost V 2 bases and J 3 bases; bases outside gene matches: 5. In germline, CDR1 is SGHRS, CDR2 YFSETQ. This CDR3 comprises 14 residues.

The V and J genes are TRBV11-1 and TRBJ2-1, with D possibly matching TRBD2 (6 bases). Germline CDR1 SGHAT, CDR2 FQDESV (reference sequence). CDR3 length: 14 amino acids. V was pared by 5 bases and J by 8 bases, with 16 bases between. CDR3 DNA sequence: TGTGCCAGCAGCCCGCCCCCCGGGGGTGATGAGCAGTTCTTC. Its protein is CASSPPPGGDEQFF.

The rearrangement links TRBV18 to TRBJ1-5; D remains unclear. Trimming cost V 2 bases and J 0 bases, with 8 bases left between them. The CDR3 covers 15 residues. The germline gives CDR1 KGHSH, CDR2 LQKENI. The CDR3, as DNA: TGTGCCAGCTCACCAGGGAGGGATAGCAATCAGCCCCAGCATTTT. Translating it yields CASSPGRDSNQPQHF.

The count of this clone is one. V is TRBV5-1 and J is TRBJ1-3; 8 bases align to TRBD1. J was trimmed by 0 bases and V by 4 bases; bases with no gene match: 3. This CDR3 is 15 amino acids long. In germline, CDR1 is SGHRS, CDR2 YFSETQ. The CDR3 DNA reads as TGCGCCAGCAGCGGTACAGGGGGCTCTGGAAACACCATATATTTT. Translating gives CASSGTGGSGNTIYF.

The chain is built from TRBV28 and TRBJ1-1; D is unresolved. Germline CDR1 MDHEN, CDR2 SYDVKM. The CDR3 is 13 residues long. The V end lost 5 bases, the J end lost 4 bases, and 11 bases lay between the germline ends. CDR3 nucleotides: TGTGCCAGCAGTCTTTTTCCAGGCACTGAAGCTTTCTTT. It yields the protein CASSLFPGTEAFF.

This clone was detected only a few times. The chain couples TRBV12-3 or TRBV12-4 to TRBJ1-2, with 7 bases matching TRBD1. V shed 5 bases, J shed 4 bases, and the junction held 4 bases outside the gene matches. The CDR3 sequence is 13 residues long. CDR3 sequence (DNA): TGTGCCAGCAGTACAGGGGTGCGCTATGGCTACACCTTC. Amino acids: CASSTGVRYGYTF.

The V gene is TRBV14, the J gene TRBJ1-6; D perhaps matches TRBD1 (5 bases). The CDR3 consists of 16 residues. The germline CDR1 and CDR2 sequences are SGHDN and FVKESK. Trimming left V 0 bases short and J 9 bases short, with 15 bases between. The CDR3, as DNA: TGTGCCAGCAGCCAAGATCGGGGGATAGTGTTTTCACCCCTCCACTTT. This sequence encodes CASSQDRGIVFSPLHF.

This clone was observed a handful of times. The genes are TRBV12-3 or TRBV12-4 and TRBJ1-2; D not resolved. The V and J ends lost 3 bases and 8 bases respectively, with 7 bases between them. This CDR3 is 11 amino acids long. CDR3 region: CASSFGGGYTF. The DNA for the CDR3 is TGTGCCAGCAGTTTCGGTGGCGGCTACACCTTC.

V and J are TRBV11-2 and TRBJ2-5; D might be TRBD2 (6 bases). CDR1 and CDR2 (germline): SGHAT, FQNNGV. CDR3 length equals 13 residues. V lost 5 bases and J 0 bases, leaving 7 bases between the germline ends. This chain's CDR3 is CASSAGYQETQYF. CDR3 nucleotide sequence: TGTGCCAGCAGCGCGGGGTACCAAGAGACCCAGTACTTC.

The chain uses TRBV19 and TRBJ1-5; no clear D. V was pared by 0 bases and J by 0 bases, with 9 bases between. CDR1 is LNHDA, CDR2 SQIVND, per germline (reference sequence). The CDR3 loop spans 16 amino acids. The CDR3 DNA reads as TGTGCCAGTAGTATAGACAGGCCTTATAGCAATCAGCCCCAGCATTTT. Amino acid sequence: CASSIDRPYSNQPQHF.